This T cell receptor beta chain was retrieved from a study of identical twins. Study results and caveats: Invariant populations such as MAIT and iNKT cells could partly muddle zero-insertion analyses.

This clonotype was counted ten times or more. Antigen: not known. TCRdb re-derived calls from the 5' RACE reads in MiXCR, one entry per CDR3 protein. The sample has a few hundred thousand distinct CDR3 sequences, roughly 10% seen once. CDR3 length equals 15 residues. Per the germline V gene, CDR1 is DFQATT and CDR2 is SNEGSKA (reference sequence). Trimming left V 6 bases short and J 7 bases short, with 22 bases between. The same data also went into a second study, on yellow fever vaccine responses in identical twins.

The chain joins TRBV20-1 to TRBJ2-1; D perhaps matches TRBD2 (6 bases). Material for sequencing was CD8+ T cells sorted from blood. The receptor's source is a woman younger than 35 in good health. The CDR3 coding sequence is TGCAGTGCAGTAGAGTGGCTCGGGAGTGATAATGAGCAGTTCTTC. Protein: CSAVEWLGSDNEQFF.